These 14 T cell receptor beta chains originate from one sample sequenced in a study of OX40 agonist ivuxolimab in advanced cancers. Clones were sequenced by immunoSEQ multiplex PCR, and TCRdb holds only the in-frame ones, with some missing. The data show tens of thousands of clones, with roughly 86% seen just once and 10% to 15% held by the top ten. The sample in question was CD4+ or CD8+ T cells sorted from blood, obtained in a trial of the OX40 agonist ivuxolimab. These receptors all come from an adult with an advanced solid tumor such as melanoma, head and neck, liver or kidney cancer.

V is TRBV5-1 and J is TRBJ1-1, with D unresolved. The V and J ends lost 0 bases and 7 bases respectively, with 7 bases between them. Germline CDR1 and CDR2: SGHRS and YFSETQ. The CDR3 runs to 12 residues. The CDR3 protein is CASSLGVSEAFF. For the CDR3, the DNA is TGCGCCAGCAGCTTGGGGGTTAGTGAAGCTTTCTTT.

The chain employs TRBV19 and TRBJ1-4; maybe TRBD1 (6 bases). CDR1 and CDR2 (germline): LNHDA, SQIVND (reference sequence). The CDR3 covers 14 residues. V lost 1 base and J 3 bases, leaving 6 bases between the germline ends. In nucleotides, the CDR3 is TGTGCCAGTAGTATAGGGACAGCTAATGAAAAACTGTTTTTT. Amino acid sequence: CASSIGTANEKLFF.

The V and J genes are TRBV6-6 and TRBJ2-5; D not certain. V lost 3 bases and J 5 bases, leaving 10 bases between the germline ends. CDR1 and CDR2 (germline): MNHNY, SVGAGI (reference sequence). The CDR3 is 13 residues long. In nucleotides, the CDR3 is TGTGCCAGCAGTTATTTTTATAGGGAGACCCAGTACTTC. The encoded protein is CASSYFYRETQYF.

The CDR3 is CASSLGLGYTF. CDR3 in DNA: TGTGCCAGCAGCTTAGGATTAGGCTACACCTTC. The rearrangement uses TRBV11-2 and TRBJ1-2; no reliable D call. Trimming removed 1 base from V and 8 bases from J, with 5 bases in between. Germline CDR1 and CDR2: SGHAT and FQNNGV. The CDR3 has 11 residues. Together with reference TRBV11-2 and TRBJ1-2, the CDR3 gives the full variable domain: EAGVAQSPRYKIIEKRQSVAFWCNPISGHATLYWYQQILGQGPKLLIQFQNNGVVDDSQLPKDRFSAERLKGVDSTLKIQPAKLEDSAVYLCASSLGLGYTFGSGTRLTVV.

This clone was counted a few times. The rearrangement links TRBV10-2 to TRBJ1-2; D gene uncertain. The CDR3 is made up of 13 amino acids. The germline V gene has CDR1 WSHSY and CDR2 SAAADI. The V end was cut by 2 bases, the J end by 4 bases, with 8 bases between. The CDR3 DNA reads as TGCGCCAGCAGTGAGGGAGCGCTCTATGGCTACACCTTC. The encoded protein is CASSEGALYGYTF.

The chain employs TRBV7-2 and TRBJ2-1, with D possibly TRBD1 on 6 matching bases. CDR3 size: 16 residues. Trimming left V 0 bases short and J 0 bases short, with 9 bases between. The germline CDR1 and CDR2 sequences are SGHTA and FQGNSA. The CDR3 spells CASSLADRPSYNEQFF. The CDR3 DNA sequence: TGTGCCAGCAGCTTAGCAGACAGGCCCTCCTACAATGAGCAGTTCTTC.

The chain employs TRBV2 and TRBJ2-7, with 8 bases matching TRBD1. The germline V gene has CDR1 SNHLY and CDR2 FYNNEI. The junction had 5 bases not matched to a gene; V was cut back by 4 bases and J by 6 bases. CDR3 length equals 13 residues. The CDR3, as DNA: TGTGCCAGCAGTGGACGACAGGGGACCGAGCAGTACTTC. This codes for CASSGRQGTEQYF.

The chain has TRBV5-8 and TRBJ1-4; a weak D match, TRBD1 (6 bases). Per germline, CDR1 SGHTS and CDR2 YDEGEE. CDR3 size: 15 residues. Trimming took 2 bases from V and 7 from J, leaving 15 bases between them. The CDR3 coding sequence is TGTGCCAGCAGCTTAGGGGGATTCGGAAGTGAAAAACTGTTTTTT. Residues: CASSLGGFGSEKLFF.

The chain is built from TRBV27 and TRBJ2-2, with TRBD1 matching over 9 bases. V trimming: 2 bases; J trimming: 7 bases; junction bases outside the gene matches: 5. This CDR3 region has 15 residues. Germline-derived CDR1 and CDR2 are MNHEY and SMNVEV (reference sequence). CDR3 coding DNA: TGTGCCAGCAGTTTAGCAACAGGGGGCGACGGGGAGCTGTTTTTT. It encodes CASSLATGGDGELFF.

This clone was seen just once. J is TRBJ2-2 and V is TRBV19; TRBD1 matches at 10 bases. The CDR3 loop spans 15 amino acids. V shed 3 bases and J 5 bases; nucleotides not matched to a gene: 3. Germline assignment: CDR1 LNHDA and CDR2 SQIVND (reference sequence). CDR3: CASSMGTGETGELFF. The CDR3 coding sequence is TGTGCCAGTAGTATGGGGACAGGGGAGACCGGGGAGCTGTTTTTT. Together with reference TRBV19 and TRBJ2-2, the CDR3 gives the full variable domain: DGGITQSPKYLFRKEGQNVTLSCEQNLNHDAMYWYRQDPGQGLRLIYYSQIVNDFQKGDIAEGYSVSREKKESFPLTVTSAQKNPTAFYLCASSMGTGETGELFFGEGSRLTVL.

This chain joins TRBV6-6 and TRBJ2-3, with unresolved D. Germline CDR1 is MNHNY and CDR2 is SVGAGI (reference sequence). This CDR3 spans 13 amino acids. Trimming cost V 6 bases and J 6 bases, with 13 bases left between them. The CDR3 loop is CASSRIDTDTQYF. As DNA, the CDR3 is TGTGCCAGCAGCCGTATTGACACTGATACGCAGTATTTT.

CDR3 in DNA: TGTGCCAGCAGCCCAGGGACAGGGAACACTGAAGCTTTCTTT. Translating it yields CASSPGTGNTEAFF. The rearrangement uses TRBV5-4 and TRBJ1-1, with 8 bases fitting TRBD1. CDR1 and CDR2 (germline): SGHNT, YYREEE (reference sequence). The CDR3 sequence is 14 residues long. The trim removed 4 bases at V and 1 base at J, leaving 3 bases unmatched.

The chain recombines TRBV7-9 with TRBJ2-7; D gene unclear. The CDR3 spans 12 residues. V lost 3 bases and J lost 4, with 7 bases in between. Germline CDR1 is SEHNR and CDR2 is FQNEAQ (reference sequence). DNA of the CDR3: TGTGCCAGCAGCTTTGGTCAGTACGAGCAGTACTTC. This encodes CASSFGQYEQYF.

The chain joins TRBV29-1 to TRBJ2-7; D ambiguous. This CDR3 comprises 15 residues. Trimming removed 1 base from V and 0 bases from J, with 13 bases in between. The germline CDR1 and CDR2 sequences are SQVTM and ANQGSEA. For the CDR3, the DNA is TGCAGCGTTGAAGGTTTCCGTGGCAGCTCCTACGAGCAGTACTTC. Translating it yields CSVEGFRGSSYEQYF.